Presented here are 26 T cell receptor beta chains from one specimen sequenced in a study of identical twins. Via MiXCR, TCRdb re-called the 5' RACE reads, giving one row per CDR3 protein. Of approximately 300,000 distinct CDR3 sequences listed, just under 9.5% were seen once; the top ten hold roughly 6.4%. This same sample was also part of a study on yellow fever vaccine responses in identical twins.

The sequencing input was CD8+ T cells sorted from blood. The receptors originated from a woman younger than 35 in good health.

This clonotype turned up a few times. The chain uses TRBV20-1 and TRBJ2-2, with D perhaps TRBD2 (5 bases). The CDR3 length is 13 residues. Germline-derived CDR1 and CDR2 are DFQATT and SNEGSKA (reference sequence). Trimming cost V 4 bases and J 0 bases, with 6 bases left between them. The CDR3 loop is CSAISANTGELFF. The DNA for the CDR3 is TGCAGTGCTATTAGCGCGAACACCGGGGAGCTGTTTTTT.

This clonotype turned up a few times. In nucleotides, the CDR3 is TGCAGTGCAGCTGCGGGAGATAAAAATGAGCAGTTCTTC. This gives the protein CSAAAGDKNEQFF. The chain combines TRBV20-1 with TRBJ2-1; 7 nucleotides line up with TRBD2. Germline V gene sequence: CDR1 DFQATT, CDR2 SNEGSKA (reference sequence). The CDR3 is 13 amino acids. V lost 6 bases to trimming and J lost 7 bases; unmatched junction nucleotides: 9.

This clonotype showed up many times. The J gene is TRBJ2-1, the V gene TRBV12-3 or TRBV12-4, with 8 bases lining up with TRBD2. With V trimmed by 5 bases and J by 3 bases, 6 bases remained unmatched. The CDR3 has 15 amino acids. CDR3 DNA sequence: TGTGCCAGCAGTGGCGGGGGGCGAGACTACAATGAGCAGTTCTTC. It is translated as CASSGGGRDYNEQFF.

This clonotype was counted between two and nine times. This chain joins TRBV19 and TRBJ1-2; tentatively, D is TRBD1 (5 bases). Germline V gene sequence: CDR1 LNHDA, CDR2 SQIVND (reference sequence). V was trimmed by 8 bases and J by 5 bases, leaving 6 bases between them. There are 10 residues in the CDR3. The CDR3 is CASEGYGYTF. The CDR3 coding sequence is TGTGCCAGTGAGGGGTATGGCTACACCTTC. The entire variable domain, with the rest obtained from reference TRBV19 and TRBJ1-2, is as follows: DGGITQSPKYLFRKEGQNVTLSCEQNLNHDAMYWYRQDPGQGLRLIYYSQIVNDFQKGDIAEGYSVSREKKESFPLTVTSAQKNPTAFYLCASEGYGYTFGSGTRLTVV.

This clonotype has at least ten counts. The V gene is TRBV29-1, the J gene TRBJ2-7; tentatively, D is TRBD2 (5 bases). The CDR3 consists of 11 residues. Trimming removed 2 bases at V and 9 bases at J, with 11 bases between. Germline assignment: CDR1 SQVTM and CDR2 ANQGSEA. In DNA form, the CDR3 reads TGCAGCGTTGAACTACGGGATGGGCAGTACTTC. Translation: CSVELRDGQYF.

There are many counts of this clonotype. This sequence joins TRBV29-1 and TRBJ2-7; D gene unclear. The V and J ends lost 6 bases and 6 bases respectively, with 9 bases between them. The CDR3 is 10 amino acids. The germline gives CDR1 SQVTM, CDR2 ANQGSEA. This chain's CDR3 is CSVHTTEQYF. The CDR3 region has the DNA TGCAGCGTCCACACGACCGAGCAGTACTTC.

This clonotype was recorded at least ten times. V usage is TRBV27 and J usage is TRBJ2-1; the match to TRBD2 covers 8 bases. The V gene's germline CDR1 is MNHEY and CDR2 SMNVEV (reference sequence). The CDR3 consists of 15 residues. The V and J ends lost 3 bases and 7 bases, in that order; junction bases with no gene match: 8. CDR3 in amino acids: CASSFSGGAFNEQFF. CDR3 bases: TGTGCCAGCAGTTTTTCCGGGGGGGCTTTTAATGAGCAGTTCTTC.

This clonotype was picked up many times. The rearrangement joins TRBV7-9 to TRBJ1-6; possibly TRBD1 for D (5 bases). Trimming pared 7 bases from V and 7 bases from J, leaving 14 bases between. The germline V gene has CDR1 SEHNR and CDR2 FQNEAQ (reference sequence). This CDR3 region has 14 residues. CDR3 DNA: TGTGCCAGCAACCAGGGAGGCGAGAATTCACCCCTCCACTTT. It encodes CASNQGGENSPLHF.

This clonotype was found many times. The rearrangement links TRBV4-2 to TRBJ1-5, with a possible D match to TRBD1 (5 bases). This CDR3 spans 16 amino acids. V lost 0 bases, J lost 0 bases, and 9 bases lay in between. CDR1 and CDR2 (germline): LGHNA, YNFKEQ. The CDR3 sequence is CASSQDGGRSNQPQHF. The DNA for the CDR3 is TGTGCCAGCAGCCAAGACGGGGGACGTAGCAATCAGCCCCAGCATTTT.

The J gene is TRBJ2-2, the V gene TRBV4-1; possibly TRBD2 for D (5 bases). V lost 0 bases, J lost 5 bases, and 19 bases lay in between. Germline lookup yields CDR1 MGHRA and CDR2 YSYEKL. CDR3 length: 18 residues. CDR3 nucleotide sequence: TGCGCCAGCAGCCAAGAATTCCCGCAGCCCTCGGGGACCGGGGAGCTGTTTTTT. Translation: CASSQEFPQPSGTGELFF.

This chain links TRBV7-6 with TRBJ2-7, with TRBD2 matching 9 bases. CDR1 and CDR2 from the germline V gene are SGHVS and FNYEAQ. The CDR3 runs to 14 residues. V shed 5 bases and J 7 bases; nucleotides not matched to a gene: 9. CDR3 sequence: CASSPSGTRGEQYF. CDR3 DNA sequence: TGTGCCAGCAGCCCTAGCGGGACAAGGGGGGAGCAGTACTTC.

Ten or more counts support this clonotype. This chain links TRBV11-2 with TRBJ1-5, with unresolved D. Trimming stripped 0 bases from V and 4 bases from J, with 10 bases between. Germline V lookup: CDR1 SGHAT, CDR2 FQNNGV. The CDR3 is 15 residues long. CDR3 DNA sequence: TGTGCCAGCAGCTTAGACCCCATCGGGAATCAGCCCCAGCATTTT. It codes for CASSLDPIGNQPQHF. Filled out from reference TRBV11-2 and TRBJ1-5, the complete variable domain reads EAGVAQSPRYKIIEKRQSVAFWCNPISGHATLYWYQQILGQGPKLLIQFQNNGVVDDSQLPKDRFSAERLKGVDSTLKIQPAKLEDSAVYLCASSLDPIGNQPQHFGDGTRLSIL.

The table lists this clonotype with many counts. In DNA, the CDR3 is TGTGCCAGCAGGGGCACTAGCTCCTACGAGCAGTACTTC. It yields the protein CASRGTSSYEQYF. This chain links TRBV6-1 with TRBJ2-7; possibly TRBD2 for D (5 bases). Germline CDR1 MNHNS, CDR2 SASEGT. This CDR3 has 13 residues. Trimming took off 6 bases at V and 0 bases at J, with 9 bases between the two ends.

Many counts were recorded for this clonotype. This rearrangement joins TRBV4-1 to TRBJ2-7; no firm D call. The CDR3 totals 16 residues. Germline lookup yields CDR1 MGHRA and CDR2 YSYEKL. Trimming removed 0 bases from V and 6 bases from J, with 18 bases in between. CDR3 sequence reads: CASSQDFTPRWGEQYF. The DNA of the CDR3 is TGCGCCAGCAGCCAAGATTTCACCCCCAGGTGGGGCGAGCAGTACTTC.

In its sample, this clonotype was seen a few times. This rearrangement joins TRBV5-5 to TRBJ2-7; possible D gene TRBD1, 6 bases. Germline lookup yields CDR1 SGHKS and CDR2 YYEKEE (reference sequence). This CDR3 spans 14 amino acids. Trimming left V 4 bases short and J 2 bases short, with 13 bases between. The DNA for the CDR3 is TGTGCCAGCAGCACCGAGACAGGTACCTACGAGCAGTACTTC. The encoded protein is CASSTETGTYEQYF.

This clonotype has ten or more counts. V gene TRBV4-2 combines with J gene TRBJ2-1; D not resolved. The CDR3 spans 15 residues. Germline CDR1 reads LGHNA; CDR2 reads YNFKEQ. Trimming pared 0 bases from V and 0 bases from J, leaving 6 bases between. The CDR3: CASSQDLGSYNEQFF. CDR3 DNA: TGTGCCAGCAGCCAAGATCTGGGCTCCTACAATGAGCAGTTCTTC.

A few counts support this clonotype. The chain joins TRBV29-1 to TRBJ2-3, with D hard to call. Deletions cut 4 bases from V and 2 bases from J, with 7 bases between. In germline, CDR1 is SQVTM, CDR2 ANQGSEA. CDR3 length: 12 amino acids. CDR3 DNA: TGCAGCGTTGCTAAATTCACAGATACGCAGTATTTT. Translating gives CSVAKFTDTQYF.

Ten or more counts support this clonotype. Here the CDR3 reads CASSFRTGSYEQYF. The CDR3 nucleotides read TGTGCCAGCAGCTTCCGGACAGGGTCCTACGAGCAGTACTTC. The V gene is TRBV5-6, the J gene TRBJ2-7; 8 nucleotides agree with TRBD1. V gave up 2 bases and J gave up 1 base; unmatched junction bases: 2. Germline CDR1 reads SGHDT; CDR2 reads YYEEEE. The CDR3 extends over 14 amino acids. The entire variable domain, with the rest obtained from reference TRBV5-6 and TRBJ2-7, is as follows: DAGVTQSPTHLIKTRGQQVTLRCSPKSGHDTVSWYQQALGQGPQFIFQYYEEEERQRGNFPDRFSGHQFPNYSSELNVNALLLGDSALYLCASSFRTGSYEQYFGPGTRLTVT.

This clonotype was observed a few times. The chain carries TRBV20-1 and TRBJ2-7; D might be TRBD1 or TRBD2, each matching 5 bases. This CDR3 has 16 amino acids. V lost 0 bases and J 3 bases, leaving 18 bases between the germline ends. Germline V gene data show CDR1 as DFQATT and CDR2 as SNEGSKA (reference sequence). CDR3 loop: CSARDSVRDDYYEQYF. DNA for the CDR3: TGCAGTGCTAGAGATTCGGTCCGGGACGATTACTACGAGCAGTACTTC.

Ten or more counts support this clonotype. The rearrangement uses TRBV12-3 or TRBV12-4 and TRBJ1-5; D is perhaps TRBD1 (6 bases). Trimming took 6 bases from V and 4 from J, leaving 13 bases between them. The CDR3 runs 14 residues. CDR3 in amino acids: CASSPDRTNQPQHF. CDR3 DNA: TGTGCCAGCAGCCCAGACAGGACGAATCAGCCCCAGCATTTT.

This clonotype was counted at least ten times. The chain carries TRBV12-3 or TRBV12-4 and TRBJ2-1, with D possibly TRBD2 on 5 matching bases. The germline V and J ends were trimmed by 8 bases and 10 bases, with 12 bases remaining between them. The CDR3 spans 11 residues. This chain's CDR3 is CASGERREQFF. CDR3 nucleotide sequence: TGTGCCAGCGGGGAGCGGAGAGAGCAGTTCTTC.

This clonotype was seen at least ten times. The CDR3 is CSARLNEQFF. For the CDR3, the DNA is TGCAGTGCGAGACTGAATGAGCAGTTCTTC. The J gene is TRBJ2-1, the V gene TRBV20-1; D is unresolved. This CDR3 comprises 10 residues. Trimming stripped 6 bases from V and 7 bases from J, with 7 bases between. CDR1 is DFQATT, CDR2 SNEGSKA, per germline (reference sequence).

The chain has TRBV7-9 and TRBJ2-1, with 7 positions matching TRBD1. The length of the CDR3 is 16 residues. Germline CDR1 SEHNR, CDR2 FQNEAQ (reference sequence). J lost 3 bases, V lost 4 bases, and 9 bases had no gene match. The CDR3: CASSSRGTEIYNEQFF. Here the CDR3 DNA reads TGTGCCAGCAGCTCCAGGGGGACCGAGATCTACAATGAGCAGTTCTTC.

This clonotype has just a few counts. V and J are TRBV20-1 and TRBJ2-1, with 9 bases that match TRBD2. Germline CDR1 is DFQATT and CDR2 is SNEGSKA (reference sequence). The CDR3 loop spans 15 amino acids. The J segment lost 8 bases and the V segment lost 1 base, leaving 9 bases of the junction unmatched. The CDR3 sequence: CSARVVTSGPDEQFF. In DNA, the CDR3 is TGCAGTGCTAGAGTTGTAACTAGCGGGCCCGATGAGCAGTTCTTC.

Only a few counts were recorded for this clonotype. The V gene is TRBV2, the J gene TRBJ2-3, with D possibly matching TRBD1 (5 bases). V was pared by 7 bases and J by 2 bases, with 19 bases between. This CDR3 region has 16 residues. Per germline, CDR1 SNHLY and CDR2 FYNNEI. The CDR3 DNA reads as TGTGCCAGCAACCCCAGGGATGTTGTTCTCACAGATACGCAGTATTTT. As protein: CASNPRDVVLTDTQYF.

The V gene is TRBV21-1, the J gene TRBJ2-7; TRBD1 was called by the table and not checked on the DNA. TRBV21-1 is deemed a pseudogene. The CDR3 is 12 residues long. The CDR3, as DNA: TGTGCCAGCAGCAAAGGCAGGGGCGAGCAGTACTTC. Its translation: CASSKGRGEQYF.